This TCR beta chain originates from a study of blood T cell repertoires in COVID-19. Some clones are missing from TCRdb's copy, which holds only in-frame ones; the method was immunoSEQ multiplex PCR. The sample lists around 40,000 clones; approximately 90% were seen once. CDR3 length equals 15 residues. Trimming cost V 0 bases and J 1 base; bases outside gene matches: 1. The V gene's germline CDR1 is SGDLS and CDR2 YYNGEE. This chain joins TRBV9 and TRBJ1-1; 9 positions agree with TRBD1. This TCR was sampled from a human donor in a cohort sampled during active COVID-19. Sequences were obtained from peripheral blood. CDR3 sequence reads: CASSVAGQGNTEAFF. CDR3 DNA sequence: TGTGCCAGCAGCGTAGCGGGACAGGGGAACACTGAAGCTTTCTTT.